The clone carrying this TCR beta chain was observed once. This entry is derived from a study of technical replicates of blood from several donors. Using immunoSEQ multiplex PCR, the repertoire was profiled, and TCRdb retains in-frame clones only, with some absent. The sample lists roughly 80,000 clones, 90% to 95% occurring once. The specimen sequenced was T cells isolated from PBMCs. This TCR came from a human donor in good health.

CDR3 sequence: CASSQDGDTQYF. CDR3 nucleotides: TGTGCCAGCAGTCAAGATGGCGATACGCAGTATTTT. This sequence joins TRBV11-2 and TRBJ2-3; D remains unclear. V was pared by 6 bases and J by 6 bases, with 10 bases between. Germline assignment: CDR1 SGHAT and CDR2 FQNNGV. CDR3 size: 12 residues.